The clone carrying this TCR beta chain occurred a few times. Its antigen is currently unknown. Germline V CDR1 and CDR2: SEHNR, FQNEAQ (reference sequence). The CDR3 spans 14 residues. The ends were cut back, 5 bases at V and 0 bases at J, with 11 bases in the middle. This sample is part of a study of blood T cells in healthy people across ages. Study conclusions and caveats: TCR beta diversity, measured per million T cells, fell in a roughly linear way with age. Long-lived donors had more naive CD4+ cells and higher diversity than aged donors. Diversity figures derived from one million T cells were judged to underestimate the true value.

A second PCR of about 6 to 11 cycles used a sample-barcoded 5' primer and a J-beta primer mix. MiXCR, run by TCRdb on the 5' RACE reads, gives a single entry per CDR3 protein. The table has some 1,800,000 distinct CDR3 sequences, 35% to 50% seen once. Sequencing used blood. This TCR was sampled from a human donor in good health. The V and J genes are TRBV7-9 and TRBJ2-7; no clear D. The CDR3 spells CASSHPTISYEQYF. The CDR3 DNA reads TGTGCCAGCAGCCACCCGACAATCTCCTACGAGCAGTACTTC.